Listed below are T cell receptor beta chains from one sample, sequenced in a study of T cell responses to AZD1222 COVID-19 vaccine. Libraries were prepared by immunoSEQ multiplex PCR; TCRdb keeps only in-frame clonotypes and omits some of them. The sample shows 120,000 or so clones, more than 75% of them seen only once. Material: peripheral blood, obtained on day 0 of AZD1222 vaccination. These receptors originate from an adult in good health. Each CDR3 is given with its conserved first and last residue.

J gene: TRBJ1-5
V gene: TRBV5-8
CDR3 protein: CASSSRQVNSNQPQHF

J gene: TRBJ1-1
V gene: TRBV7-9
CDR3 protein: CASSLGDWRGMNTEAFF

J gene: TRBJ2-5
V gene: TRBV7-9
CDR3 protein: CASSSYRDRQETQYF

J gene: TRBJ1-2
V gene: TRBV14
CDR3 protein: CASSQAGTGVYGYTF

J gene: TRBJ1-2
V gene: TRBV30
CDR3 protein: CAWSGGGPNYGYTF

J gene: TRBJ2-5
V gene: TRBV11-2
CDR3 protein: CASSLVKGRDQETQYF

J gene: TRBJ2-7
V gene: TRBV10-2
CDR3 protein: CASSLEGQGPSSSYEQYF

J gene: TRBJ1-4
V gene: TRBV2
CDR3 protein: CASRGGRSTNEKLFF

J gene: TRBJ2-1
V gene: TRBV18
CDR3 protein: CASSPWAGDEQFF

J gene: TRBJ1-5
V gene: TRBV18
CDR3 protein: CASSQDRDQPQHF

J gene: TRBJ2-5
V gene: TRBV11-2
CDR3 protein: CASSFRGQKYQETQYF

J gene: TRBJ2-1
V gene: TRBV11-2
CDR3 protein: CASSLGLAGSHNEQFF

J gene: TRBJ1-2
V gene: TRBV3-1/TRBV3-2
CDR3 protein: CASSQAQGAGYGYTF

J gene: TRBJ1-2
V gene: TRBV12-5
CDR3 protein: CASGLEGTVSPDYGYTF

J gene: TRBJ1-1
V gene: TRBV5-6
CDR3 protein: CASSLVGTSEAFF

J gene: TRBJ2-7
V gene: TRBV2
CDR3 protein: CASSSGQGGYEQYF

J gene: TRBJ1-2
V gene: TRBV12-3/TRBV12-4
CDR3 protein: CASSLNRNYGYTF

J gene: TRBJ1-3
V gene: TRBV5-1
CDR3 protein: CASSLGGQGGQNTIYF

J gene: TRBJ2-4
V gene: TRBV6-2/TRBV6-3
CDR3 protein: CASSTQLRGFDIQYF

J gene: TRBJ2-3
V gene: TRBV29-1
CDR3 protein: CSVEATGSGWEDTQYF

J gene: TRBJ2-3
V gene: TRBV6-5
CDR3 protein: CASKVAGGRDTQYF

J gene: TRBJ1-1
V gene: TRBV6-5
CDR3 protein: CASSSLVRGRNTEAFF

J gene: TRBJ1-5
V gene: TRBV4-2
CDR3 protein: CASSQEPGGNQPQHF

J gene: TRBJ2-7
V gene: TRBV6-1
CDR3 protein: CASSEVFYEQYF

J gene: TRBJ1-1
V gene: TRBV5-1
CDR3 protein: CASSPWTGSNTEAFF

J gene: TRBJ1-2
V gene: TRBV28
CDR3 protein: CASGAVREANYGYTF

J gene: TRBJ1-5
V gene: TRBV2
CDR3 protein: CASSAGQGAQPQHF

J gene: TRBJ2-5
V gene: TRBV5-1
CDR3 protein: CASSSGQPQETQYF

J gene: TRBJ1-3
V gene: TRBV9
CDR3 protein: CASSVEGTGHLSGNTIYF

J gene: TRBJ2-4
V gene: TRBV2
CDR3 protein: CASTRQGLGDIQYF

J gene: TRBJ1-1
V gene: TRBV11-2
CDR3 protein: CASSLAGDRVEAFF

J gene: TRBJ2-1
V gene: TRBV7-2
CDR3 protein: CASSLYRGDQTFF

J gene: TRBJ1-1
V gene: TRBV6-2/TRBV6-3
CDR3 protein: CASSRGGLRQALNTEAFF

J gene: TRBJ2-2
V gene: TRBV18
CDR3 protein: CASSRPGGTGELFF

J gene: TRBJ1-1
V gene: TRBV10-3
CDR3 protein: CAIRTGTSATEAFF

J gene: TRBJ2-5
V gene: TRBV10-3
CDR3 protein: CAIQPGIGETQYF

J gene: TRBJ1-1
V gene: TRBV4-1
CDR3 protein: CASSQVDRTTEAFF

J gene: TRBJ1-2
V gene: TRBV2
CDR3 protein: CASSEDGMGLGFGGYTF

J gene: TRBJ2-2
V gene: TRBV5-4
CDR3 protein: CASSSVGTTLAGELFF

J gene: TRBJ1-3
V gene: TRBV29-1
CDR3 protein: CSVAGGQTLENTIYF

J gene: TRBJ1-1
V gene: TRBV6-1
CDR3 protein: CASSEARGGNTEAFF

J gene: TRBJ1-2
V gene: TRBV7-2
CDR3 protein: CASSWGGRTDYTF

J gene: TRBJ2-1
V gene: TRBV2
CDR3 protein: CASSVIGTGINEQFF

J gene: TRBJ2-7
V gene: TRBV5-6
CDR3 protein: CASSLGTVLFYEQYF

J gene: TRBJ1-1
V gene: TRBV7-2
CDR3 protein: CASSGQGFTEAFF

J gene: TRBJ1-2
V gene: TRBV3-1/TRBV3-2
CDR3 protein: CASSSTDYGYTF